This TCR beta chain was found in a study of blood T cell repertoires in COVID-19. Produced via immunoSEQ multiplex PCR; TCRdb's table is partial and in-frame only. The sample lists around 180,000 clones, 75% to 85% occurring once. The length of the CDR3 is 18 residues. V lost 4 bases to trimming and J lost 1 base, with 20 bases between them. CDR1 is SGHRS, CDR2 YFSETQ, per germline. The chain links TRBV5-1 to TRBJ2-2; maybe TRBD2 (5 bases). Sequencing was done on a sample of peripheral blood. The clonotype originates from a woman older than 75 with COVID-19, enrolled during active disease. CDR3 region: CASSRSRGGLLNTGELFF. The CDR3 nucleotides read TGCGCCAGCAGCCGATCCCGAGGAGGACTGCTGAACACCGGGGAGCTGTTTTTT.